Sequencing of this T cell receptor beta chain was carried out in a study of blood T cell repertoires in COVID-19. Study-level information: Spain, Italy and the United States supplied samples that represented acute and convalescent COVID-19. The analysed material was cDNA or gDNA that came from T cells, B-cell-depleted T cells, or PBMCs.

The CDR3 consists of 12 residues. The germline V and J ends were trimmed by 3 bases and 5 bases, with 8 bases remaining between them. Germline V gene data show CDR1 as SGHKS and CDR2 as YYEKEE (reference sequence). Authors' data handling: Amplification of reference gene primers was used by the study to estimate nucleated cell counts. Repertoires were generated with immunoSEQ multiplex PCR, while TCRdb's copy carries only in-frame clones and drops some. Clone size and V and J calls were adopted from that table, with D and trimming inferred from the DNA. The data contain more than 250,000 clones, 70% to 90% of them singletons.

V is TRBV5-5 and J is TRBJ2-5; the D gene is possibly TRBD2 (6 bases). The sequenced material came from peripheral blood. The clonotype comes from a man between 18 and 29 years old who had recovered from COVID-19. The CDR3, as DNA: TGTGCCAGCAGCTCGGAGGGGGAGACCCAGTACTTC. Protein product: CASSSEGETQYF.